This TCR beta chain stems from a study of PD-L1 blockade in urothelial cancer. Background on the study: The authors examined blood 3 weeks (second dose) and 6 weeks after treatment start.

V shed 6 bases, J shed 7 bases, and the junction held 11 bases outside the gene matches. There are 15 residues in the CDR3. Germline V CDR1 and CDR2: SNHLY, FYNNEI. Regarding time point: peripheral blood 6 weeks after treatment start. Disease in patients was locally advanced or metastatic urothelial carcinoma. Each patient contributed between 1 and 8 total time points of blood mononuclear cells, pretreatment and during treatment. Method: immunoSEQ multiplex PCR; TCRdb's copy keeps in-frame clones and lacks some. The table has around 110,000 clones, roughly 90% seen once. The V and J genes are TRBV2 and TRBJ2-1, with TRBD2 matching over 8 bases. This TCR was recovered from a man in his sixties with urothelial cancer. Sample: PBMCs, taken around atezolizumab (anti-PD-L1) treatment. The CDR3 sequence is CASRITSGVLNEQFF. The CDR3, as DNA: TGTGCCAGCAGGATTACTAGCGGAGTCTTAAATGAGCAGTTCTTC.